This T cell receptor (beta chain) came from a study of shared clonotypes between healthy human individuals. General observations from the study: Compared with memory subsets, naive subsets generally had larger estimated richness. In contrast to clonotypes shared by all four donors, non-shared clonotypes had lower generation probabilities.

Positively selected for CCR7, the CD45RO-negative cells used as naive CD8 cells excluded terminally differentiated effector memory CD45RA+ cells. Healthy HIV-negative adults without recent acute infections or vaccinations served as donors. Nashville, Tennessee was home to all donors, who were Caucasian adults. Here immunoSEQ multiplex PCR was the method, and the copy in TCRdb shows in-frame clones only, minus some. Altogether around 1.9 million clones are present, around 95% being singletons, with the ten largest covering approximately 1.6%. About this clone itself: Its matching antigen is unknown.

V lost 2 bases and J lost 2, with 2 bases in between. CDR1 and CDR2 (germline): SNHLY, FYNNEI. The length of the CDR3 is 12 residues. The receptor was isolated from a man aged 18 to 35 in good health. Some clones in this sample may be carry-over from other donors' samples. This chain joins TRBV2 and TRBJ2-3; D call uncertain. The sample was naive CD8+ T cells from PBMCs. The CDR3 DNA reads TGTGCCAGCAGTGAATTCACAGATACGCAGTATTTT. It specifies CASSEFTDTQYF.